This TCR beta chain was captured by sequencing in a study of OX40 agonist ivuxolimab in advanced cancers. As for the study in general: Patients received the agonistic anti-OX40 (CD134) antibody ivuxolimab.

Researchers took blood at baseline, on cycle 4 day 1, and on cycle 7 day 1. Trimming shortened V by 4 bases and J by 0 bases, and 7 bases separated the two germline ends. Germline V gives CDR1 SGDLS, CDR2 YYNGEE. CDR3 length equals 13 residues. This table comes from immunoSEQ multiplex PCR, and its TCRdb copy is limited to in-frame clones, with some not included. The sample includes some 86,000 clones, 90% seen only once; the top ten take about 0.35%. This receptor was taken from an adult with an advanced solid tumor such as melanoma, head and neck, liver or kidney cancer. Sequencing used CD4+ or CD8+ T cells sorted from blood, obtained in a trial of the OX40 agonist ivuxolimab. The V call is TRBV9, the J call TRBJ1-1; no firm D call. CDR3 in DNA: TGTGCCAGCAGCACCCAGGTGAACACTGAAGCTTTCTTT. This gives the protein CASSTQVNTEAFF.